The sequence of this TCR beta chain was determined in a study of cytomegalovirus exposure and HLA in healthy donors. The PCR made use of 60 Vbeta and 13 Jbeta primers. In the original analysis: About 11 million shared chains were among the roughly 78 million unique TCR beta chains that a later analysis counted. Method: immunoSEQ multiplex PCR; TCRdb's copy keeps in-frame clones and lacks some. D and trimming come from the DNA, and the V and J calls and clone size come from that table. The sample table includes approximately 70,000 clones. Healthy bone marrow donors made up the cohort. As for this clone: Its cognate antigen is unknown.

CDR3 length: 15 amino acids. Germline CDR1 is SGHDN and CDR2 is FVKESK. Losses at the gene ends were 0 bases for V and 2 bases for J; bases not matched to a gene: 4. Study-wide results and caveats: It was fewer than 200 TCR beta chains that were listed as cytomegalovirus-associated. TCR association rates varied by HLA locus in a later analysis, with DRB1 highest and HLA-C lowest.

Sequencing was carried out using PBMCs. This receptor was obtained from a female donor in good health and CMV-seropositive. The chain is built from TRBV14 and TRBJ2-7; TRBD1 matches at 7 bases. The CDR3 reads CASSQDGRGTYEQYF. The DNA of the CDR3 is TGTGCCAGCAGCCAAGATGGCAGGGGGACCTACGAGCAGTACTTC. The complete variable domain, with remaining parts taken from reference TRBV14 and TRBJ2-7, reads EAGVTQFPSHSVIEKGQTVTLRCDPISGHDNLYWYRRVMGKEIKFLLHFVKESKQDESGMPNNRFLAERTGGTYSTLKVQPAELEDSGVYFCASSQDGRGTYEQYFGPGTRLTVT.